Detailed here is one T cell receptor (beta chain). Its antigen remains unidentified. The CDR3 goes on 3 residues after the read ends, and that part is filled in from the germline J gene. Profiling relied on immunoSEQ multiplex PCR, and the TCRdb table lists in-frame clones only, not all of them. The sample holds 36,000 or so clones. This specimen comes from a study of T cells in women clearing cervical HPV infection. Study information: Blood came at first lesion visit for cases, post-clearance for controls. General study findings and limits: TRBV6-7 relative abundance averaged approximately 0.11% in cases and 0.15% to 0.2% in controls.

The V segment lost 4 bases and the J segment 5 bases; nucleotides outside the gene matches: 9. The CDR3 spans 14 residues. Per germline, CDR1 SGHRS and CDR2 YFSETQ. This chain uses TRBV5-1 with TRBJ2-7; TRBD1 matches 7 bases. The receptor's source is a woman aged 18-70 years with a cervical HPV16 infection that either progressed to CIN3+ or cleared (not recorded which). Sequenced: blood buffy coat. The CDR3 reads CASSPRTGPHEQYF. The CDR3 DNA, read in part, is TGCGCCAGCAGCCCGAGGACAGGTCCCCACGAG.